Below are 6 T cell receptor beta chains sequenced from a single sample in a study of T-cell reconstitution after alpha-beta-depleted transplantation in children. Unique molecular identifiers featured in how the TCRbeta library was prepared. TCRdb independently ran MiXCR on the PCR reads; one entry per CDR3 protein. In the table there are hundreds of thousands of distinct CDR3 sequences, 10% to 15% of which are singletons. Sequencing used PBMCs, obtained before TCRalphabeta/CD19-depleted stem cell transplant. These TCRs come from a girl aged 2 to 10 with congenital amegakaryocytic thrombocytopenia, due to receive a stem cell transplant.

This clonotype was detected ten times or more. V usage is TRBV20-1 and J usage is TRBJ2-7, with 8 bases fitting TRBD2. CDR1 is DFQATT and CDR2 is SNEGSKA in the germline V gene (reference sequence). This CDR3 contains 15 residues. Germline trimming cut 0 bases from V and 3 bases from J; bases unmatched to any gene: 7. CDR3 sequence reads: CSARDSSGSNYEQYF. The CDR3 DNA reads as TGCAGTGCTAGAGATTCTAGCGGGTCTAACTACGAGCAGTACTTC.

Many counts were recorded for this clonotype. The V call is TRBV20-1, the J call TRBJ2-3, with D hard to call. The CDR3 runs to 13 residues. V dropped 6 bases and J dropped 2 bases, with 12 bases sitting between them. CDR1 and CDR2 (germline): DFQATT, SNEGSKA (reference sequence). The chain's CDR3 is CSAPLQATDTQYF. The DNA of the CDR3 is TGCAGTGCCCCTCTGCAGGCCACAGATACGCAGTATTTT.

This clonotype was counted many times. The chain recombines TRBV4-2 with TRBJ2-4; D possibly corresponds to TRBD1 (6 bases). Germline assignment: CDR1 LGHNA and CDR2 YNFKEQ. V was pared by 4 bases and J by 0 bases, with 19 bases between. There are 18 residues in the CDR3. The CDR3 region has the DNA TGTGCCAGCAGCCGGACAGACCCCCACCGCAAAGCCAAAAACATTCAGTACTTC. Translating it yields CASSRTDPHRKAKNIQYF.

This clonotype occurred many times. The chain links TRBV12-3 or TRBV12-4 to TRBJ2-7; D possibly corresponds to TRBD2 (6 bases). Trimming took 5 bases from V and 6 from J, leaving 14 bases between them. The CDR3 covers 13 residues. This CDR3 reads CASSARREIEQYF. DNA for the CDR3: TGTGCCAGCAGTGCTCGCCGGGAGATCGAGCAGTACTTC.

This clonotype was observed a handful of times. The chain employs TRBV6-9 and TRBJ2-7, with D perhaps matching TRBD2 (5 bases). Trimming stripped 1 base from V and 3 bases from J, with 10 bases between. CDR1 is MNHGY, CDR2 SVAAGI, per germline. This CDR3 is built from 14 residues. CDR3 sequence reads: CASSYWADYYEQYF. Here the CDR3 DNA reads TGTGCCAGCAGTTATTGGGCTGACTACTACGAGCAGTACTTC.

This chain joins TRBV20-1 and TRBJ1-1; no clear D gene. Germline CDR1 and CDR2: DFQATT and SNEGSKA (reference sequence). This CDR3 is built from 12 residues. V was clipped by 3 bases and J by 4 bases, with 9 bases between them. The CDR3 region has the DNA TGCAGTGCTAGCGATATAGGCACTGAAGCTTTCTTT. Its translation: CSASDIGTEAFF.